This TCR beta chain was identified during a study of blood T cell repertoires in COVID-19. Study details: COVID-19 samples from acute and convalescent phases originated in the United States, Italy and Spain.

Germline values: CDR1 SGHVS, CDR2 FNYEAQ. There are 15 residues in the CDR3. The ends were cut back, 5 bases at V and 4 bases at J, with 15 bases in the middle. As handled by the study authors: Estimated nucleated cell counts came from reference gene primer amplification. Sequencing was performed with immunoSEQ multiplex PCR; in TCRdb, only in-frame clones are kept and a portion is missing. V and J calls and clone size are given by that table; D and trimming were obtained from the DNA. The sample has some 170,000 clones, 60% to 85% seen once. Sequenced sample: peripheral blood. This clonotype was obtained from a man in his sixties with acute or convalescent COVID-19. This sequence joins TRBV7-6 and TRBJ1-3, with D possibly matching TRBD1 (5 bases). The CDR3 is CASSHRDSPGNTIYF. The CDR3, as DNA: TGTGCCAGCAGCCACCGGGACTCGCCGGGAAACACCATATATTTT.